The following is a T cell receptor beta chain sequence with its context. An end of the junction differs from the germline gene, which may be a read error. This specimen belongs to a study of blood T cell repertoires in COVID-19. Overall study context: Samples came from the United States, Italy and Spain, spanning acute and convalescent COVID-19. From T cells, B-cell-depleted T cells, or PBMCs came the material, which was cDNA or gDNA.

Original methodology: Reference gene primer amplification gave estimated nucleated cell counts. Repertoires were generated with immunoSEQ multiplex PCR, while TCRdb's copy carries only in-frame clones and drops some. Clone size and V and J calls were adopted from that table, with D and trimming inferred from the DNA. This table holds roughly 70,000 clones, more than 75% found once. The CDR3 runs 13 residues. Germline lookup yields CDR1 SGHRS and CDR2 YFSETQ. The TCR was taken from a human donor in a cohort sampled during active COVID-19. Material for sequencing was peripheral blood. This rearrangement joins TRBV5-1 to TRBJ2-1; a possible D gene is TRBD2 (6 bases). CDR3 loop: CASSLEPGLGGIF. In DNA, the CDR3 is TGCGCCAGCAGCTTGGAACCGGGACTTGGGGGAATCTTC.